This T cell receptor beta chain was recovered during a study of blood T cell repertoires in COVID-19. Study details: Sites in the United States, Italy and Spain provided acute and convalescent COVID-19 samples. PBMCs, B-cell-depleted T cells, or T cells provided the cDNA or gDNA that made up the material.

Seattle researchers signed up patients amid active infection and tracked them longitudinally. Original data processing: Amplifying reference gene primers gave estimates of nucleated cell counts. Assay: immunoSEQ multiplex PCR; the TCRdb copy retains only in-frame clones and omits some. The DNA was the basis for D and trimming; V, J and clone size are from that table. The table records 220,000 or so clones, about 88% of them present only once. This CDR3 has 15 amino acids. The V and J ends lost 1 base and 0 bases respectively, with 7 bases between them. CDR1 is LNHDA, CDR2 SQIVND, per germline (reference sequence).

The chain has TRBV19 and TRBJ1-5; D not certain. The origin of this receptor is a woman aged 45 to 65 with COVID-19, enrolled during active disease. Sequencing was carried out using peripheral blood. The CDR3 loop is CASSIGQYSNQPQHF. Written as DNA, the CDR3 is TGTGCCAGTAGTATAGGTCAGTATAGCAATCAGCCCCAGCATTTT.